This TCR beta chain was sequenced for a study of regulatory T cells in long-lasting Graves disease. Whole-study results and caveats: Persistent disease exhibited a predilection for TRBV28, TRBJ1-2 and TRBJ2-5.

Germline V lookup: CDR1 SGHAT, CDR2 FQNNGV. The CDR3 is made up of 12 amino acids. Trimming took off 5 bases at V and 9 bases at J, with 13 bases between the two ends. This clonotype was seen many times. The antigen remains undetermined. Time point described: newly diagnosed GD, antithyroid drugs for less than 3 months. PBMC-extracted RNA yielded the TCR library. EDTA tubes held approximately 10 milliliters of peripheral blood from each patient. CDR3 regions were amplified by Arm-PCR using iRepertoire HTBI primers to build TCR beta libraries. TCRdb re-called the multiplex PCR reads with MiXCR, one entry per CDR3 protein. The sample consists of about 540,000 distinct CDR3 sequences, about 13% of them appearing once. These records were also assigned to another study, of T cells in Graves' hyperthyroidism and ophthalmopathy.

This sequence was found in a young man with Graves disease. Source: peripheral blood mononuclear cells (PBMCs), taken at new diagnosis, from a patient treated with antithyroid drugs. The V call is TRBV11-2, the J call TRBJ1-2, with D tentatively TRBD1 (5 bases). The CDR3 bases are TGTGCCAGCAGCATAGCCGGGACCAGCTACACCTTC. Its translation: CASSIAGTSYTF.